This T cell receptor beta chain appears in the sequencing data of a study of T cell responses to AZD1222 COVID-19 vaccine. Sequenced by immunoSEQ multiplex PCR; TCRdb stores in-frame clones only, minus some. The table includes about 100,000 clones, over 75% detected once. The sequence derives from an adult in good health. This specimen consisted of peripheral blood, obtained on day 0 of MenACWY control vaccination.

The DNA of the CDR3 is TGTGCCAGCAGCTTAGAAGGGGGTAGTGAGCAGTTCTTC. Translated: CASSLEGGSEQFF. This chain joins TRBV7-9 and TRBJ2-1; the D gene is possibly TRBD1 (6 bases). This CDR3 has 13 residues. The germline V and J ends were trimmed by 1 base and 9 bases, with 10 bases remaining between them. Germline CDR1 reads SEHNR; CDR2 reads FQNEAQ (reference sequence).